The next 22 T cell receptor beta chains were all read from a single sample in a study of T cells in Graves' hyperthyroidism and ophthalmopathy. Amplification of TCR beta CDR3 regions used RNA as the template. The study used the HTBI primer set for a first-round RT-PCR of the TCR CDR3. Via MiXCR, TCRdb re-called the multiplex PCR reads, giving one row per CDR3 protein. This table holds 300,000 to 450,000 distinct CDR3 sequences, approximately 15% found once. Sequenced material: blood. Every receptor here comes from a man aged 25-45 years with Graves' hyperthyroidism that later progressed to Graves' ophthalmopathy.

This clonotype was detected many times. The chain uses TRBV11-1 and TRBJ1-4; TRBD1 is a possible D gene (5 bases). This CDR3 is 16 amino acids long. Germline V gene lookup returns CDR1 SGHAT and CDR2 FQDESV (reference sequence). The V end was cut by 4 bases, the J end by 0 bases, with 12 bases between. The CDR3 coding sequence is TGTGCCAGCAGCTCGCGGACACGGGCAACTAATGAAAAACTGTTTTTT. As protein: CASSSRTRATNEKLFF.

At least ten counts were recorded for this clonotype. The chain is built from TRBV2 and TRBJ1-5, with TRBD1 as a possible D gene (5 bases). Trimming took off 7 bases at V and 0 bases at J, with 10 bases between the two ends. The CDR3 has 14 amino acids. The germline V gene has CDR1 SNHLY and CDR2 FYNNEI. The CDR3 DNA reads TGTGCCAGCAATAGGGGCTATAGCAATCAGCCCCAGCATTTT. Translated, it gives CASNRGYSNQPQHF.

This clonotype has at least ten counts. Here the CDR3 DNA reads TGTGCCAGCAGTTTCGGGGGGGATCAGCCCCAGCATTTT. It codes for CASSFGGDQPQHF. The rearrangement joins TRBV12-3 or TRBV12-4 to TRBJ1-5, with D perhaps matching TRBD1 (5 bases). The CDR3 spans 13 residues. The V and J ends lost 3 bases and 5 bases respectively, with 8 bases between them.

This clonotype was seen repeatedly, ten times or more. The J gene is TRBJ1-4, the V gene TRBV12-3 or TRBV12-4; 7 bases match TRBD1. Trimming removed 5 bases from V and 6 bases from J; junction bases left unmatched: 9. The CDR3 extends over 15 amino acids. CDR3 coding DNA: TGTGCCAGCAGTCCCCGGGACAGCAGATATGAAAAACTGTTTTTT. Protein: CASSPRDSRYEKLFF.

This clonotype has more than one count but fewer than ten. The rearrangement links TRBV25-1 to TRBJ1-6; a possible D gene is TRBD1 (6 bases). Per the germline V gene, CDR1 is MGHDK and CDR2 is SYGVNS. V lost 6 bases and J lost 6, with 15 bases in between. The CDR3 consists of 15 residues. CDR3 sequence: CASRGGGSANSPLHF. The CDR3, as DNA: TGTGCCAGCAGGGGAGGGGGGTCGGCTAATTCACCCCTCCACTTT. The variable domain in full, completed from reference TRBV25-1 and TRBJ1-6, reads EADIYQTPRYLVIGTGKKITLECSQTMGHDKMYWYQQDPGMELHLIHYSYGVNSTEKGDLSSESTVSRIRTEHFPLTLESARPSHTSQYLCASRGGGSANSPLHFGNGTRLTVT.

This clonotype came up a few times. This sequence joins TRBV9 and TRBJ2-3, with TRBD1 matching 8 bases. The CDR3 loop spans 15 amino acids. Germline CDR1 reads SGDLS; CDR2 reads YYNGEE. The trim removed 2 bases at V and 2 bases at J, leaving 4 bases unmatched. The CDR3 nucleotides read TGTGCCAGCAGCGTGACAGGGGATGTCACAGATACGCAGTATTTT. Translating it yields CASSVTGDVTDTQYF. Full variable domain (missing parts from reference TRBV9 and TRBJ2-3): DSGVTQTPKHLITATGQRVTLRCSPRSGDLSVYWYQQSLDQGLQFLIQYYNGEERAKGNILERFSAQQFPDLHSELNLSSLELGDSALYFCASSVTGDVTDTQYFGPGTRLTVL.

This clonotype was counted many times. V is TRBV7-6 and J is TRBJ2-1; D possibly corresponds to TRBD1 (5 bases). The V end was cut by 0 bases, the J end by 3 bases, with 18 bases between. Germline values: CDR1 SGHVS, CDR2 FNYEAQ. The CDR3 totals 18 residues. CDR3 protein: CASSLARFGRQFYNEQFF. In DNA, the CDR3 is TGTGCCAGCAGCTTAGCGCGGTTCGGTCGACAGTTCTACAATGAGCAGTTCTTC.

The chain carries TRBV6-1 and TRBJ2-5, with 10 nucleotides matching TRBD2. V dropped 2 bases and J dropped 5; count of bases not matched to a gene: 8. CDR1 is MNHNS and CDR2 is SASEGT in the germline V gene. CDR3 length equals 16 residues. The CDR3 spells CASSELAGDRRETQYF. The CDR3 nucleotides are TGTGCCAGCAGTGAACTAGCGGGGGACCGGCGGGAGACCCAGTACTTC.

Only a few counts were recorded for this clonotype. The V call is TRBV27, the J call TRBJ2-3; 9 nucleotides line up with TRBD2. CDR1 MNHEY and CDR2 SMNVEV come from the germline V gene (reference sequence). There are 16 residues in the CDR3. Losses at the gene ends were 3 bases for V and 4 bases for J; bases not matched to a gene: 8. CDR3 residues: CASSFWAGGPPDTQYF. For the CDR3, the DNA is TGTGCCAGCAGTTTTTGGGCGGGGGGGCCCCCAGATACGCAGTATTTT.

This clonotype came up many times. This sequence joins TRBV6-1 and TRBJ1-6, with D possibly matching TRBD1 (5 bases). The V end lost 1 base, the J end lost 5 bases, and 12 bases lay between the germline ends. CDR1 is MNHNS and CDR2 is SASEGT in the germline V gene. This CDR3 contains 16 residues. CDR3 protein: CASSEVPGRNNSPLHF. CDR3 DNA sequence: TGTGCCAGCAGTGAAGTTCCGGGACGGAATAATTCACCCCTCCACTTT.

This clonotype was seen many times. The V and J genes are TRBV2 and TRBJ1-1, with D maybe TRBD1 (6 bases). Germline V gene data show CDR1 as SNHLY and CDR2 as FYNNEI. V lost 4 bases, J lost 1 base, and 10 bases lay in between. The CDR3 runs to 14 residues. The CDR3 spells CASSALGGNTEAFF. The DNA of the CDR3 is TGTGCCAGCAGTGCTTTAGGGGGGAACACTGAAGCTTTCTTT.

The chain joins TRBV30 to TRBJ1-5; weak D call: TRBD1 (6 bases). V was shortened by 0 bases and J by 11 bases, with 17 bases between the two germline ends. This CDR3 spans 14 amino acids. From germline, CDR1 is GTSNPN and CDR2 SVGIG (reference sequence). This chain's CDR3 is CAWSVQGRAIAQHF. DNA of the CDR3: TGTGCCTGGAGTGTACAGGGCAGAGCCATAGCCCAGCATTTT.

With regard to this clonotype: One end of the junction is discordant with germline, which a read error may explain. The chain carries TRBV20-1 and TRBJ2-7; TRBD2 matches 10 bases. The CDR3 is made up of 13 amino acids. Germline values: CDR1 DFQATT, CDR2 SNEGSKA (reference sequence). CDR3 sequence reads: CSARAGGLREQYF. CDR3 DNA: TGCAGTGCAAGAGCGGGAGGGTTAAGGGAGCAGTACTTC.

Comment on this clonotype: One end of the junction does not line up with germline, which may come from a read error. This rearrangement joins TRBV6-5 to TRBJ2-7; D is undetermined. Germline CDR1 reads MNHEY; CDR2 reads SVGAGI. The CDR3 contains 16 residues. CDR3 in amino acids: CARSYSKSVGSYEQYF. CDR3 DNA: TGTGCCAGAAGTTACTCTAAAAGCGTCGGGTCCTACGAGCAGTACTTC.

The chain recombines TRBV5-1 with TRBJ2-1; 7 nucleotides align to TRBD1. In germline, CDR1 is SGHRS, CDR2 YFSETQ. Trimming cost V 3 bases and J 4 bases; bases outside gene matches: 4. The CDR3 totals 14 residues. The CDR3 DNA follows: TGCGCCAGCAGCTATAGGACAGGATACAATGAGCAGTTCTTC. Protein product: CASSYRTGYNEQFF.

The chain uses TRBV28 and TRBJ2-2; D is uncertain. CDR3 length: 13 amino acids. V lost 2 bases and J 6 bases, leaving 7 bases between the germline ends. Germline V CDR1 and CDR2: MDHEN, SYDVKM. The CDR3 spells CASSLGVPGELFF. The CDR3 DNA reads TGTGCCAGCAGTTTAGGGGTCCCCGGGGAGCTGTTTTTT.

This clonotype was counted ten times or more. This CDR3 reads CASSPGGGGGYTF. CDR3 in DNA: TGTGCCAGCAGTCCCGGGGGAGGTGGCGGCTACACCTTC. The chain employs TRBV28 and TRBJ1-2, with D perhaps TRBD1 (5 bases). This CDR3 comprises 13 residues. With 5 bases removed from V and 8 bases from J, the gap between germline ends came to 15 bases. Germline V CDR1 and CDR2: MDHEN, SYDVKM.

The CDR3 is CASSGTSGAKNIQYF. The CDR3 bases are TGTGCCAGTTCCGGGACTAGCGGGGCCAAAAACATTCAGTACTTC. The chain has TRBV19 and TRBJ2-4; 12 nucleotides match TRBD2. Per the germline V gene, CDR1 is LNHDA and CDR2 is SQIVND (reference sequence). V gave up 8 bases and J gave up 1 base; unmatched junction bases: 3. This CDR3 is 15 amino acids long.

V gene TRBV10-3 combines with J gene TRBJ1-5; D gene ambiguous. The length of the CDR3 is 13 residues. Germline V CDR1 and CDR2: ENHRY, SYGVKD. The V end lost 2 bases, the J end lost 7 bases, and 9 bases lay between the germline ends. The chain's CDR3 is CAISETFRQPQHF. The CDR3 region has the DNA TGTGCCATCAGTGAGACATTCCGGCAGCCCCAGCATTTT.

This clonotype has at least ten counts. This chain links TRBV3-1 with TRBJ2-3; 7 nucleotides line up with TRBD2. V lost 4 bases and J lost 6; bases outside the gene matches: 10. The CDR3 runs 15 residues. Germline V gene data show CDR1 as LGHDT and CDR2 as YNNKEL (reference sequence). DNA for the CDR3: TGTGCCAGCAGCCCCGGTCCAGCGGGGCCCGATACGCAGTATTTT. Translating it yields CASSPGPAGPDTQYF.

This clonotype showed up many times. This chain joins TRBV5-5 and TRBJ2-7, with TRBD1 identical over 7 bases. With 3 bases clipped from V and 2 bases from J, the junction kept 2 bases outside the gene matches. Per germline, CDR1 SGHKS and CDR2 YYEKEE (reference sequence). The CDR3 spans 13 residues. In nucleotides, the CDR3 is TGTGCCAGCAGCTGGGGACAGACCTACGAGCAGTACTTC. Translation gives CASSWGQTYEQYF.

This clonotype was picked up many times. This chain uses TRBV20-1 with TRBJ2-7; 7 nucleotides agree with TRBD2. This CDR3 contains 14 residues. V gave up 6 bases and J gave up 2 bases; unmatched junction bases: 10. Germline assignment: CDR1 DFQATT and CDR2 SNEGSKA (reference sequence). CDR3 loop: CSAQMGTTTYEQYF. In DNA, the CDR3 is TGCAGTGCCCAAATGGGGACTACAACCTACGAGCAGTACTTC.